Below, 9 T cell receptor beta chains from the same sample are listed, as sequenced in a study of cytomegalovirus exposure and HLA in healthy donors. Sequencing used immunoSEQ multiplex PCR; TCRdb keeps in-frame clones, though not all of them. The table shows approximately 300,000 clones, with roughly 87% occurring only once. Material: PBMCs. The receptors here all came from a woman in her 30s in good health and CMV-seropositive.

This sequence joins TRBV9 and TRBJ2-1; 11 nucleotides agree with TRBD2. The V and J ends lost 0 bases and 8 bases, in that order; junction bases with no gene match: 7. CDR1 is SGDLS, CDR2 YYNGEE, per germline. This CDR3 region has 16 residues. CDR3 residues: CASSVVVSGGAHEQFF. Here the CDR3 DNA reads TGTGCCAGCAGCGTAGTCGTTAGCGGGGGGGCCCATGAGCAGTTCTTC.

This chain joins TRBV13 and TRBJ2-3; 8 bases line up with TRBD2. Germline values: CDR1 PRHDT, CDR2 FYEKMQ (reference sequence). The CDR3 spans 15 residues. V shed 2 bases, J shed 4 bases, and the junction held 5 bases outside the gene matches. The chain's CDR3 is CASSLSSSGSDTQYF. The DNA for the CDR3 is TGTGCCAGCAGCTTATCTTCTAGCGGGTCAGATACGCAGTATTTT.

The chain is built from TRBV28 and TRBJ1-5, with TRBD1 as a possible D gene (6 bases). The V end was cut by 3 bases, the J end by 6 bases, with 15 bases between. This CDR3 spans 15 amino acids. Germline CDR1 reads MDHEN; CDR2 reads SYDVKM. The CDR3 bases are TGTGCCAGCAGTTTTCTGGGGGGCGGGAGTCAGCCCCAGCATTTT. This encodes CASSFLGGGSQPQHF.

In this sample, this clone turned up once. The chain uses TRBV27 and TRBJ2-1, with a possible D match to TRBD1 (6 bases). Germline CDR1 reads MNHEY; CDR2 reads SMNVEV (reference sequence). The CDR3 runs 13 residues. Deletions cut 8 bases from V and 2 bases from J, with 10 bases between. The CDR3 DNA sequence: TGTGCCAGCCAGGGGCTGACCTACAATGAGCAGTTCTTC. Its protein product is CASQGLTYNEQFF.

The chain recombines TRBV6-5 with TRBJ2-1; D gene ambiguous. The CDR3 sequence is 12 residues long. Germline-derived CDR1 and CDR2 are MNHEY and SVGAGI. V lost 1 base and J 14 bases, leaving 12 bases between the germline ends. The CDR3 sequence: CASSYYGSAEFF. The CDR3, as DNA: TGTGCCAGCAGTTACTACGGCTCGGCGGAGTTCTTC.

This clone was seen just once. The chain combines TRBV6-1 with TRBJ2-4; 7 bases fit TRBD1. Losses at the gene ends were 10 bases for V and 8 bases for J; bases not matched to a gene: 8. The CDR3 extends over 12 amino acids. The germline gives CDR1 MNHNS, CDR2 SASEGT. In nucleotides, the CDR3 is TGTGCCATAAGACAGGGCGGGTACATTCAGTACTTC. Translation: CAIRQGGYIQYF.

The chain uses TRBV4-2 and TRBJ2-7, with 7 nucleotides matching TRBD2. V lost 1 base and J lost 5; bases outside the gene matches: 14. Germline V CDR1 and CDR2: LGHNA, YNFKEQ. This CDR3 comprises 17 residues. The CDR3 DNA sequence: TGTGCCAGCAGCCAAGGTTCTGCGCGGGAGTTTCTGCACGAGCAGTACTTC. Amino acid sequence: CASSQGSAREFLHEQYF.

This clone was detected once. The J gene is TRBJ2-4, the V gene TRBV7-9; D might be TRBD1 (5 bases). Trimming took 1 base from V and 0 from J, leaving 10 bases between them. The CDR3 runs to 16 residues. Germline values: CDR1 SEHNR, CDR2 FQNEAQ (reference sequence). As DNA, the CDR3 is TGTGCCAGCAGCTTAGGGGGCGGTCTAGCCAAAAACATTCAGTACTTC. Its protein product is CASSLGGGLAKNIQYF.

The V call is TRBV7-2, the J call TRBJ2-2; TRBD2 matches 8 bases. The CDR3 runs to 14 residues. V gave up 4 bases and J gave up 4 bases; unmatched junction bases: 2. Germline V CDR1 and CDR2: SGHTA, FQGNSA. In DNA form, the CDR3 reads TGTGCCAGCAGCTCCCTAGCGGGCACCGGGGAGCTGTTTTTT. Amino acids: CASSSLAGTGELFF.